Listed below are T cell receptor beta chains from one sample, sequenced in a study of siplizumab effects on memory and regulatory T cells. Sequencing was performed with immunoSEQ multiplex PCR; in TCRdb, only in-frame clones are kept and a portion is missing. The sample consists of about 50,000 clones, about 90% of them appearing once. The sequencing input was naive CD8+ T cells sorted from blood. These receptors originate from a human donor in good health. The CDR3 runs from the conserved cysteine through the conserved F or W. Fields, in order: J gene, V gene, CDR3 length, D gene, clone size, CDR3 DNA, CDR3 protein. D genes are given only for firm matches. Expanded clones are given a class, and other clones once, few, many or no size at all.

>TRBJ2-3|TRBV18|18|TRBD2|.
TGTGCCAGCTCACCGGATACAACTAGCGGGAGAGGTCCAGATACGCAGTATTTT
CASSPDTTSGRGPDTQYF
>TRBJ2-7|TRBV11-2|18|TRBD2|.
TGTGCCAGCAGCTCCTCGACGGGACTAGCGGGAATGTTGTACGAGCAGTACTTC
CASSSSTGLAGMLYEQYF
>TRBJ2-7|TRBV6-5|13|TRBD1|.
TGTGCCAGCAGCCCCGGGACAGGGGAAGAGCAGTACTTC
CASSPGTGEEQYF
>TRBJ2-7|TRBV19|13|TRBD2|.
TGTGCCAGTAGTGAGACTAGCCCCTACGAGCAGTACTTC
CASSETSPYEQYF
>TRBJ2-7|TRBV7-2|14|.|.
TGTGCCAGCAGCTCCGGGGTCGACAATGACGAGCAGTACTTC
CASSSGVDNDEQYF
>TRBJ1-2|TRBV12-5|13|.|.
TGTGCTAGTGGTTTGGTCACGGACACGGGCTACACCTTC
CASGLVTDTGYTF
>TRBJ2-7|TRBV11-2|15|.|.
TGTGCCAGCAGCTTAGTTATCAGCGCGACCTACGAGCAGTACTTC
CASSLVISATYEQYF
>TRBJ2-7|TRBV2|16|TRBD1|.
TGTGCCAGCAGCCATAACCCGGACAGGTCCTCCTACGAGCAGTACTTC
CASSHNPDRSSYEQYF
>TRBJ2-1|TRBV21-1|12|.|.
TGTGCCAGCTGCACTTGGGGGCCGCGACGGTTCTTC
CASCTWGPRRFF
>TRBJ2-2|TRBV19|15|TRBD1|.
TGTGCCAGTAGTGTGGGACAGGGGGAGGGCGGGGAGCTGTTTTTT
CASSVGQGEGGELFF
>TRBJ1-4|TRBV4-1|16|.|.
TGCGCCAGCAAGGATAGGGTGGGGACGACTAATGAAAAACTGTTTTTT
CASKDRVGTTNEKLFF
>TRBJ1-1|TRBV7-2|13|.|few
TGTGCCAGCAGCGTAGGCATGAACACTGAAGCTTTCTTT
CASSVGMNTEAFF
>TRBJ2-7|TRBV11-2|12|.|.
TGTGCCAGCAGCCCTCGGCCTTACGAGCAGTACTTC
CASSPRPYEQYF
>TRBJ2-7|TRBV7-8|16|TRBD1|.
TGTGCCAGCAGCTTATTTTTAGGACAGGTGGCGAACGAGCAGTACTTC
CASSLFLGQVANEQYF
>TRBJ2-2|TRBV4-1|13|.|.
TGCGCCAGCAGCCAAGATTACGCCGGGGAGCTGTTTTTT
CASSQDYAGELFF
>TRBJ2-7|TRBV19|13|.|.
TGTGCCAGTAGCCCCCTTGAGGGCATCGAGCAGTACTTC
CASSPLEGIEQYF
>TRBJ1-1|TRBV18|13|TRBD1|.
TGTGCCAGCTCACCGACAGGGGGCACTGAAGCTTTCTTT
CASSPTGGTEAFF
>TRBJ2-4|TRBV5-1|21|TRBD1|.
TGCGCCAGCAGCCTCAGTTTAGGACAGGGGGTAGAGTTCGTTGCCAAAAACATTCAGTACTTC
CASSLSLGQGVEFVAKNIQYF
>TRBJ1-2|TRBV5-1|15|.|.
TGCGCCAGCAGCTTGGAGCCGGGAACTAACTATGGCTACACCTTC
CASSLEPGTNYGYTF
>TRBJ2-7|TRBV5-4|14|TRBD1|.
TGTGCCAGCAGCTTAGGACAGGGTCCCTACGAGCAGTACTTC
CASSLGQGPYEQYF
>TRBJ1-2|TRBV2|18|TRBD1|.
TGTGCCAGCAGTGAAGCGCTTCTTTCCCAGACAGGGTCGTATGGCTACACCTTC
CASSEALLSQTGSYGYTF